A selection of T cell receptor beta chains follows, all from one sample in a study of T-cell memory formation after mild COVID-19. Using its own MiXCR run on the 5' RACE reads, TCRdb lists one record per CDR3 protein. Of about 540,000 distinct CDR3 sequences in the sample, around 21% were seen once. Sequencing used PBMCs or a T cell subset sorted from them (not recorded which). Receptor source: an adult woman who had mild COVID-19 (a few samples of this study predate the infection). Cell type and time point are not known. The CDR3 runs from the conserved cysteine through the conserved F or W. D genes are given only for firm matches. Not all rows give a size; the values are once, few, many and, for expanded clones, a class.

NA	TRBD1	TRBV5-1	TRBJ1-1	CASETGTGDYEAFF	TGCGCCAGCGAGACCGGGACAGGGGATTATGAAGCTTTCTTT
NA	TRBD2	TRBV6-2/TRBV6-3	TRBJ2-2	CASSLERGRAAKTGELFF	TGTGCCAGCAGCCTAGAGCGCGGGAGGGCCGCCAAAACCGGGGAGCTGTTTTTT
NA	NA	TRBV11-2	TRBJ2-5	CASSDPRGSETQYF	TGTGCCAGCAGCGATCCTAGGGGGTCGGAGACCCAGTACTTC
NA	NA	TRBV20-1	TRBJ2-3	CSASRRGFTDTQYF	TGCAGTGCGTCTCGGAGGGGGTTCACAGATACGCAGTATTTT
NA	NA	TRBV12-3/TRBV12-4	TRBJ2-5	CASSSPNVAEGETQYF	TGTGCCAGCAGTTCCCCCAATGTAGCAGAGGGTGAGACCCAGTACTTC
NA	NA	TRBV30	TRBJ2-4	CAWTGQFLGKNIQYF	TGTGCCTGGACTGGACAGTTTCTCGGCAAAAACATTCAGTACTTC
few	TRBD2	TRBV7-6	TRBJ2-1	CASSLVVGLAGDYEQFF	TGTGCCAGCAGCTTAGTCGTCGGCCTAGCGGGAGATTATGAGCAGTTCTTC
NA	TRBD1	TRBV10-3	TRBJ1-1	CAIRTRDRGPANTEAFF	TGTGCCATCAGAACTCGGGACAGGGGGCCCGCGAACACTGAAGCTTTCTTT
few	NA	TRBV4-2	TRBJ2-5	CASSQERRSVEETQYF	TGTGCCAGCAGCCAAGAGCGGAGGTCCGTGGAAGAGACCCAGTACTTC
few	NA	TRBV7-2	TRBJ2-7	CASNTIGAGPDYEQYF	TGTGCCAGCAACACTATCGGGGCAGGGCCAGACTACGAGCAGTACTTC
few	TRBD1	TRBV10-3	TRBJ2-2	CAITRDRGTGELFF	TGTGCCATCACCCGGGACAGGGGAACCGGGGAGCTGTTTTTT
few	TRBD1	TRBV7-9	TRBJ1-1	CASTPTGATEAFF	TGTGCCAGCACCCCAACAGGGGCCACTGAAGCTTTCTTT
NA	NA	TRBV27	TRBJ2-1	CASSLSPVRNEQFF	TGTGCCAGCAGTTTATCCCCCGTTAGGAATGAGCAGTTCTTC
few	TRBD2	TRBV5-1	TRBJ2-2	CASSILAGANTGELFF	TGCGCCAGCAGCATACTAGCGGGGGCTAACACCGGGGAGCTGTTTTTT
NA	TRBD1	TRBV7-2	TRBJ2-7	CASSPHGQASYEQYF	TGTGCCAGCAGCCCTCACGGACAGGCCAGCTACGAGCAGTACTTC
NA	NA	TRBV9	TRBJ1-3	CASSVYGSSGNTIYF	TGTGCCAGCAGCGTTTACGGAAGCTCTGGAAACACCATATATTTT
NA	NA	TRBV5-1	TRBJ2-5	CASSEGLSQETQYF	TGCGCCAGCAGCGAGGGACTCTCACAAGAGACCCAGTACTTC
few	NA	TRBV20-1	TRBJ1-5	CSASVQGSVQPQHF	TGCAGTGCTAGTGTCCAGGGCTCGGTCCAGCCCCAGCATTTT
NA	NA	TRBV12-3/TRBV12-4	TRBJ1-2	CASSFGSRGYTF	TGTGCCAGCAGTTTCGGGTCTCGGGGCTACACCTTC
NA	TRBD2	TRBV7-7	TRBJ2-3	CASSPGEGRQYF	TGTGCTAGCAGCCCTGGGGAGGGAAGGCAGTATTTT
NA	NA	TRBV20-1	TRBJ2-1	CSARDPMVFYNEQFF	TGCAGTGCTAGAGATCCTATGGTATTCTACAATGAGCAGTTCTTC
NA	TRBD1	TRBV6-5	TRBJ2-1	CASSYSIGQGAGDEQFF	TGTGCCAGCAGTTACTCGATAGGACAGGGGGCAGGAGATGAGCAGTTCTTC
NA	TRBD2	TRBV11-2	TRBJ2-5	CASSLDLVRGGGYQETQYF	TGTGCCAGCAGCTTAGATCTAGTCCGTGGCGGGGGGTACCAAGAGACCCAGTACTTC
few	NA	TRBV3-1	TRBJ2-1	CASSQDLSMRGGYNEQFF	TGTGCCAGCAGCCAAGATTTGAGCATGCGAGGGGGCTACAATGAGCAGTTCTTC
few	NA	TRBV29-1	TRBJ2-3	CSVEAREITDTQYF	TGCAGCGTTGAAGCCAGGGAGATCACAGATACGCAGTATTTT
NA	TRBD1	TRBV5-1	TRBJ1-1	CASSTGQGRPRYTEAFF	TGCGCCAGCAGCACGGGACAGGGGCGCCCGCGATATACTGAAGCTTTCTTT
NA	NA	TRBV4-1	TRBJ2-7	CASSQDGFYEQYF	TGCGCCAGCAGCCAAGACGGTTTCTACGAGCAGTACTTC
NA	TRBD2	TRBV18	TRBJ2-3	CASSAGLGNTDTQYF	TGTGCCAGCTCAGCGGGACTAGGCAACACAGATACGCAGTATTTT
NA	NA	TRBV14	TRBJ2-7	CASRSTGRSYEQYF	TGTGCCAGCAGATCGACAGGGAGGTCCTACGAGCAGTACTTC
NA	NA	TRBV27	TRBJ2-1	CASSLSSGDEQFF	TGTGCCAGCAGTTTATCGTCGGGAGATGAGCAGTTCTTC
NA	TRBD1	TRBV24-1	TRBJ1-4	CATSDSRTGRRNEKLFF	TGTGCCACCAGTGATTCTCGGACAGGGCGCCGAAATGAAAAACTGTTTTTT
few	NA	TRBV5-1	TRBJ1-1	CASSLAWYLNTEAFF	TGCGCCAGCAGCTTGGCCTGGTATTTGAACACTGAAGCTTTCTTT
NA	NA	TRBV3-1	TRBJ2-3	CASSQDLTTVSQYF	TGTGCCAGCAGCCAAGATCTAACAACCGTTTCGCAGTATTTT
few	TRBD2	TRBV5-6	TRBJ2-3	CASIRGGNTDTQYF	TGTGCCAGCATCCGCGGGGGAAACACAGATACGCAGTATTTT
NA	TRBD2	TRBV10-3	TRBJ2-6	CATAPGRERRANVLTF	TGTGCCACGGCCCCTGGGAGGGAACGTAGGGCCAACGTCCTGACTTTC
few	NA	TRBV24-1	TRBJ2-7	CATSEGSGHYSYEQYF	TGTGCCACCAGTGAAGGGAGCGGGCACTACTCCTACGAGCAGTACTTC
NA	TRBD1	TRBV18	TRBJ1-5	CASSQGASQPQHF	TGTGCCAGCTCACAGGGGGCAAGTCAGCCCCAGCATTTT
few	NA	TRBV7-2	TRBJ2-7	CASSEAPAGSYEQYF	TGTGCCAGCAGTGAGGCGCCCGCAGGCTCCTACGAGCAGTACTTC
NA	NA	TRBV6-2/TRBV6-3	TRBJ1-5	CASFLPYPGTSYSNQPQHF	TGTGCCAGCTTTCTCCCCTATCCCGGGACAAGTTATAGCAATCAGCCCCAGCATTTT
NA	NA	TRBV5-5	TRBJ2-7	CASRLSDSGNEQYF	TGTGCCAGCAGACTCTCGGACAGTGGCAACGAGCAGTACTTC
few	NA	TRBV18	TRBJ2-7	CASSRVTGGPYEQYF	TGTGCCAGCTCACGGGTAACTGGGGGGCCCTACGAGCAGTACTTC